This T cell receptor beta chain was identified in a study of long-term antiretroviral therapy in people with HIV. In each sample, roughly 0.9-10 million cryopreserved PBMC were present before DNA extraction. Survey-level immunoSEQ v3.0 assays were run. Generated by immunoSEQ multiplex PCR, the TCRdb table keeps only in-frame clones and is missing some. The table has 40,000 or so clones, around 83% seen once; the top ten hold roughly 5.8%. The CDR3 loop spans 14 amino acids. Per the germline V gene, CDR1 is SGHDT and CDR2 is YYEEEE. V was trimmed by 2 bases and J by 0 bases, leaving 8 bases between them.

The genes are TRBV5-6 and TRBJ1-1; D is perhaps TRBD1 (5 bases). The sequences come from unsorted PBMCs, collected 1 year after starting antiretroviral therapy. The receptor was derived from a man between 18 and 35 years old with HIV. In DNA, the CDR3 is TGTGCCAGCAGCTTCACGACAGTGAACACTGAAGCTTTCTTT. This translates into CASSFTTVNTEAFF.